This TCR beta chain emerged from a study of T cell repertoires in cytomegalovirus infection. Whole-study context: Public TCR beta signature analysis indicated the presence of both CMV infection and matching HLA type.

Worth noting for this clonotype: The antigen remains unidentified.

TCRdb reprocessed the reads with MiXCR, giving one entry per CDR3 protein. This sample has roughly 990,000 distinct CDR3 sequences; more than 25% occur once, and the top ten carry about an eighth. The V gene lost 7 bases and the J gene lost 3 bases, with 9 bases spanning the gap. This CDR3 spans 12 amino acids. Germline V gene lookup returns CDR1 MNHNS and CDR2 SASEGT. Whole-study findings and limits: Accumulated public TCR beta family frequency recognized individuals carrying CMV together with the relevant HLA.

This chain uses TRBV6-1 with TRBJ2-5, with a possible D match to TRBD2 (5 bases). This material consisted of cultured CD8+ T cells from PBMCs, taken from culture after CMV antigen stimulation. The source of this sequence is a human donor in good health (CMV status not recorded). Some clones in this sample may be carry-over from other donors' samples. The CDR3 coding sequence is TGTGCCAGCACTGGAGGCGAAGAGACCCAGTACTTC. Protein sequence: CASTGGEETQYF.